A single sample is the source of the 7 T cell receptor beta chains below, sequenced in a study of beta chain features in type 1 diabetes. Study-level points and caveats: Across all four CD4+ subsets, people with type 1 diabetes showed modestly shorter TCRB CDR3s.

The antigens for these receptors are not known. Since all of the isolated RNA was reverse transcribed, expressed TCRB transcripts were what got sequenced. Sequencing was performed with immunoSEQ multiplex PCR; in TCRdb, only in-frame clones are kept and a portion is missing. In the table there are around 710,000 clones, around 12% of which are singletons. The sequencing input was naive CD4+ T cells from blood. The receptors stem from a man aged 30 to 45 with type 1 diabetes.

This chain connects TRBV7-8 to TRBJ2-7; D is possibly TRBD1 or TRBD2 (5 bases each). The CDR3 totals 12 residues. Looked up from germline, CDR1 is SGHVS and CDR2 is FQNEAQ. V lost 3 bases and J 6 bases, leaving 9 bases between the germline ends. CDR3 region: CASSFARGEQYF. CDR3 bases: TGTGCCAGCAGCTTTGCGAGGGGCGAGCAGTACTTC.

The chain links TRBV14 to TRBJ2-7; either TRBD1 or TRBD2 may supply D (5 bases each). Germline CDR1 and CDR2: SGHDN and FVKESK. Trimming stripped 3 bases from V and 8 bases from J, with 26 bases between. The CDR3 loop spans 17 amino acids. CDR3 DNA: TGTGCCAGCAGCCAGGCCGGGACGGGTCGAGCTGGGCTCAAGCAGTACTTC. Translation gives CASSQAGTGRAGLKQYF.

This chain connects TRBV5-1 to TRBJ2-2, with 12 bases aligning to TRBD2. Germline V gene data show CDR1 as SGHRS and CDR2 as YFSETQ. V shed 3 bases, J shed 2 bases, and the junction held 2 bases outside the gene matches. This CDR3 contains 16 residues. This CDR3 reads CASSWGLAGNTGELFF. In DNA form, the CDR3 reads TGCGCCAGCAGCTGGGGACTAGCGGGCAACACCGGGGAGCTGTTTTTT. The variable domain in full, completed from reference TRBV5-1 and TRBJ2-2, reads KAGVTQTPRYLIKTRGQQVTLSCSPISGHRSVSWYQQTPGQGLQFLFEYFSETQRNKGNFPGRFSGRQFSNSRSEMNVSTLELGDSALYLCASSWGLAGNTGELFFGEGSRLTVL.

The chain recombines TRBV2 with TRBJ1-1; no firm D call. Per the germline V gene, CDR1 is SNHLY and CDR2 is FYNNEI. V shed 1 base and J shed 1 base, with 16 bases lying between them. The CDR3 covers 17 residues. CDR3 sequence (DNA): TGTGCCAGCAGTGAAGGGTCCGTCGGTGCAGGGAACACTGAAGCTTTCTTT. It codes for CASSEGSVGAGNTEAFF.

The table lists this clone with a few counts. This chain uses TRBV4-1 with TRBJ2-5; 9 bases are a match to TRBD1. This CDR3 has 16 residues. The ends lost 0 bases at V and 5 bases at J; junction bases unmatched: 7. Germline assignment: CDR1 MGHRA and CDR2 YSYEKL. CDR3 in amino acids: CASSQDGDRARETQYF. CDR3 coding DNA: TGCGCCAGCAGCCAAGATGGGGACAGGGCCCGGGAGACCCAGTACTTC.

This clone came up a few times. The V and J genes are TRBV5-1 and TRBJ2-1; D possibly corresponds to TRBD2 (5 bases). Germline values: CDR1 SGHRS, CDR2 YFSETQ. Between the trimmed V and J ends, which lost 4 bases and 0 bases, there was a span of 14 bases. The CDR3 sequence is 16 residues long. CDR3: CASSPGSGSSYNEQFF. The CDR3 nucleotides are TGCGCCAGCAGCCCCGGGTCTGGGAGCTCCTACAATGAGCAGTTCTTC.

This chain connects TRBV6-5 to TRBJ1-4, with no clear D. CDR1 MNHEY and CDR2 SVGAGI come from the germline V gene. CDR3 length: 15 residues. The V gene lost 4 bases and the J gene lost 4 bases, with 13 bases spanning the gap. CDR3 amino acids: CASSFSWAGNEKLFF. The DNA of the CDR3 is TGTGCCAGCAGTTTCTCGTGGGCGGGTAATGAAAAACTGTTTTTT.